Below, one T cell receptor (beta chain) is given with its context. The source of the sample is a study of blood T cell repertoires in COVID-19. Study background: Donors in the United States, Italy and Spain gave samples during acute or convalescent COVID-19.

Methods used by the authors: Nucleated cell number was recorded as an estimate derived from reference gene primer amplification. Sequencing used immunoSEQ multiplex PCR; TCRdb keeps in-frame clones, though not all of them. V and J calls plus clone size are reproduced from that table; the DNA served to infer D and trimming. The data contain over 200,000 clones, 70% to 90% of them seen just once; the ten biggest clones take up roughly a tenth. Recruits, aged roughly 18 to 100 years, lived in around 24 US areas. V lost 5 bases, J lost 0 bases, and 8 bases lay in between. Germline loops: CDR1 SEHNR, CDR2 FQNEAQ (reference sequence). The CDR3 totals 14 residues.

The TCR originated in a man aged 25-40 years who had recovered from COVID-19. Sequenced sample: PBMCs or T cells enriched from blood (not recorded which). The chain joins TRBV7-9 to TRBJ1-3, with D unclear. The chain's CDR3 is CASSLAISGNTIYF. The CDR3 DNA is TGTGCCAGCAGCCTCGCGATCTCTGGAAACACCATATATTTT.